This record covers a single T cell receptor (beta chain). This clone's antigen is unknown. Base-call qualities are not available, and no considerably larger clone is one nucleotide away. The trim is 5 bases for V and 1 base for J, with a gap of 19 bases between the germline ends. The CDR3 covers 17 residues, taking in both the cysteine and the phenylalanine. The entry retains the CDR3 DNA only, 51 bases that are in frame from base 1. CDR1 LNHDA and CDR2 SQIVND are derived from the germline V gene (reference sequence). The trial excluded patients who had a history of autoimmune disease or were on systemic immunosuppression. Peripheral blood for TCR sequencing was collected from all dose cohorts at baseline, on cycle 4 day 1, and on cycle 7 day 1. The samples were taken from a phase I, first-in-human, multicenter, open-label dose-escalation trial of ivuxolimab. Adults with locally advanced or metastatic head and neck squamous cell, hepatocellular, melanoma or renal cell carcinoma were enrolled in the trial. CD4+ and CD8+ T cells were sorted separately from peripheral blood before TCR sequencing.

This sample was taken from a study of OX40 agonist ivuxolimab in advanced cancers. Background on the whole study: Ivuxolimab was a fully human IgG2 agonistic monoclonal antibody targeting the costimulatory receptor OX40 (CD134). The paper reports the monotherapy dose-escalation portion (N of about 54 patients) of the phase I ivuxolimab trial. In the dose-escalation cohort, 75% to 90% of patients were male, and the mean age was 60 years with a range of about 20 to 80. The purpose of peripheral TCRbeta sequencing was to test whether ivuxolimab changed TCR sequence diversity and led to clonal T-cell expansion. Intravenous ivuxolimab was administered to patients every 2 weeks at six dose levels: 0.01, 0.1, 0.3, 1.5, 3 and 10 mg/kg. Partial responses occurred in three dose-escalation patients, of whom one had hepatocellular carcinoma and two had cutaneous melanoma. Of the roughly 51 patients in dose escalation, approximately 20 had hepatocellular carcinoma, some 15 had melanoma, 9 had renal cell carcinoma and 9 had head and neck cancer. Prior anti-PD-1, anti-PD-L1 or anti-CTLA-4 therapy was permitted, and checkpoint inhibitors had been received by approximately 39% of dose-escalation patients.

The research as a whole found: Partial responders in the 0.1-3.0 mg/kg groups had among the lowest normalized peripheral clonal expansion, especially among CD8+ T cells. Low levels of normalized T-cell clonal expansion were also shown by some nonresponding patients. At doses of 0.1 to 3.0 mg/kg, clonal expansion of both CD4+ and CD8+ T cells in blood was seen between baseline and week 6. After ivuxolimab, CD8+ T cells had more expanded clones than CD4+ T cells on average. Which antigens the clonally expanded peripheral T cells were specific for was not determined.

Genomic DNA was extracted from sorted cells for sequencing of the TCRbeta CDR3 region. The immunoSEQ Assay was used for sequencing of TCRbeta CDR3 regions. TCRdb holds this immuneACCESS table with in-frame rearrangements only. Some clones are missing; in checked studies, unresolved V genes explain under half, and the rest has no known cause. The sample records roughly 80,000 clones, approximately 86% of which are singletons. 0.76% of the sample rests with the top ten. Sequencing used CD4+ or CD8+ T cells sorted from blood, obtained in a trial of the OX40 agonist ivuxolimab. The source is an adult with an advanced solid tumor such as melanoma, head and neck, liver or kidney cancer. In this chain, TRBV19 is recombined with TRBJ2-3; the D segment could be TRBD1, given 5 matching bases. The nucleotide sequence is given as TGTGCCAGTAGTCCCCTCGGCAGGGAACTCCGCACAGATACGCAGTATTTT. Its product reads: CASSPLGRELRTDTQYF.